The clone carrying this TCR beta chain has just a few counts. Looked up from germline, CDR1 is LNHDA and CDR2 is SQIVND (reference sequence). The CDR3 covers 14 residues. V lost 1 base, J lost 4 bases, and 11 bases lay in between. Some clones are missing from TCRdb's copy, which holds only in-frame ones; the method was immunoSEQ multiplex PCR. In the table there are over 55,000 clones, 87% of which are singletons. This entry is derived from a study of blood T cell repertoires in COVID-19. The source is a man between 45 and 60 years old with active COVID-19. The specimen sequenced was peripheral blood. The genes are TRBV19 and TRBJ2-7; TRBD2 is a possible D gene (6 bases). The CDR3 reads CASSIGQGGYEQYF. CDR3 coding DNA: TGTGCCAGTAGTATAGGGCAGGGAGGTTACGAGCAGTACTTC.